This TCR beta chain was profiled in a study of technical replicates of blood from a handful of donors. CDR1 ENHRY and CDR2 SYGVKD come from the germline V gene. The length of the CDR3 is 15 residues. With 4 bases removed from V and 1 base from J, the gap between germline ends came to 13 bases. The repertoire was sequenced with immunoSEQ multiplex PCR; TCRdb's copy has only in-frame clones and lacks some. This table holds under 100,000 clones, approximately 95% found once. Sequenced sample: T cells isolated from PBMCs. The V gene is TRBV10-3, the J gene TRBJ2-5; maybe TRBD2 (6 bases). The receptor was isolated from a human donor in good health. CDR3 in amino acids: CAISGSGRIQETQYF. The DNA for the CDR3 is TGTGCCATCAGTGGAAGCGGGCGGATCCAAGAGACCCAGTACTTC.